These T cell receptor beta chains were read from a single sample in a study of cytomegalovirus exposure and HLA in healthy donors. Assay used: immunoSEQ multiplex PCR; TCRdb lists only in-frame clones, some missing. The table records 150,000 to 200,000 clones, about 85% of them present only once. The sequencing input was PBMCs. Source of these receptors: a young man in good health and CMV-seropositive. CDR3s include the opening cysteine and the closing phenylalanine or tryptophan. The order of the fields is V gene, J gene, clone size, D gene, CDR3 DNA, CDR3 protein. D genes are given only for firm matches. Size tells how often a clone was seen (once, few, many) or the class of an expanded clone, and some rows leave it out.

V gene: TRBV5-6; J gene: TRBJ2-3; clone size: NA; D gene: NA; CDR3 DNA: TGTGCCAGCACCCAGATGACAGGAAGGGGCACAGATACGCAGTATTTT; CDR3 protein: CASTQMTGRGTDTQYF
V gene: TRBV5-6; J gene: TRBJ2-5; clone size: NA; D gene: TRBD1; CDR3 DNA: TGTGCCAGCAGTCAGGGACAGGGAGAGACCCAGTACTTC; CDR3 protein: CASSQGQGETQYF
V gene: TRBV2; J gene: TRBJ1-6; clone size: NA; D gene: TRBD1; CDR3 DNA: TGTGCCAGCAGTATCTTCCGGACAGGGGGGTTTTCACCCCTCCACTTT; CDR3 protein: CASSIFRTGGFSPLHF
V gene: TRBV25-1; J gene: TRBJ1-2; clone size: few; D gene: TRBD1; CDR3 DNA: TGTGCCAGCAGTGTTACAGGGGTTAACTATGGCTACACCTTC; CDR3 protein: CASSVTGVNYGYTF
V gene: TRBV4-3; J gene: TRBJ2-5; clone size: NA; D gene: NA; CDR3 DNA: TGCGCCAGCAGCCAAGATTGGAGGGGAGAGACCCAGTACTTC; CDR3 protein: CASSQDWRGETQYF
V gene: TRBV13; J gene: TRBJ2-7; clone size: NA; D gene: NA; CDR3 DNA: TGTGCCAGCAGCTTATGGGGGGATATTTACGAGCAGTACTTC; CDR3 protein: CASSLWGDIYEQYF
V gene: TRBV5-6; J gene: TRBJ2-2; clone size: NA; D gene: NA; CDR3 DNA: TGTGCCAGCAGCTTCCAGGGTCGCGGCACCGGGGAGCTGTTTTTT; CDR3 protein: CASSFQGRGTGELFF
V gene: TRBV5-5; J gene: TRBJ2-7; clone size: once; D gene: TRBD2; CDR3 DNA: TGTGCCAGCAGCTTGGTTCCCTCTCGGGGGGTTCCTCTCTACGAGCAGTACTTC; CDR3 protein: CASSLVPSRGVPLYEQYF
V gene: TRBV4-3; J gene: TRBJ1-1; clone size: NA; D gene: TRBD1; CDR3 DNA: TGCGCCAGCAGCCAAGATCCCCAGGGGGCGAACACTGAAGCTTTCTTT; CDR3 protein: CASSQDPQGANTEAFF
V gene: TRBV6-5; J gene: TRBJ2-7; clone size: NA; D gene: TRBD1; CDR3 DNA: TGTGCCAGCAGTCCCTATCGGACAGGTGAATACGAGCAGTACTTC; CDR3 protein: CASSPYRTGEYEQYF
V gene: TRBV9; J gene: TRBJ1-3; clone size: NA; D gene: TRBD1; CDR3 DNA: TGTGCCAGCAGCGCCCTACAGGGGACGGGAAACACCATATATTTT; CDR3 protein: CASSALQGTGNTIYF
V gene: TRBV6-4; J gene: TRBJ2-3; clone size: NA; D gene: TRBD2; CDR3 DNA: TGTGCCAGCAGTGACAGCGGGGGGGCCACAGATACGCAGTATTTT; CDR3 protein: CASSDSGGATDTQYF
V gene: TRBV2; J gene: TRBJ2-3; clone size: NA; D gene: TRBD2; CDR3 DNA: TGTGCCAGCAGTGACAGCGGGGGGACCACGCAGTATTTT; CDR3 protein: CASSDSGGTTQYF
V gene: TRBV15; J gene: TRBJ1-3; clone size: NA; D gene: NA; CDR3 DNA: TGTGCCACCAGCGCGCGGAGCGCGGACTCTGGAAACACCATATATTTT; CDR3 protein: CATSARSADSGNTIYF
V gene: TRBV16; J gene: TRBJ1-2; clone size: NA; D gene: TRBD1; CDR3 DNA: TGTGCCAGCAGCCAAAGTCAGGGGGATGGCTACACCTTC; CDR3 protein: CASSQSQGDGYTF
V gene: TRBV7-8; J gene: TRBJ1-5; clone size: NA; D gene: NA; CDR3 DNA: TGTGCCAGCAGCTTAGCGGGCCCCAAACTTTATCAGCCCCAGCATTTT; CDR3 protein: CASSLAGPKLYQPQHF
V gene: TRBV19; J gene: TRBJ1-2; clone size: NA; D gene: TRBD1; CDR3 DNA: TGTGCCAGTAGTATGGATGACAGGGTGGATGGCTACACCTTC; CDR3 protein: CASSMDDRVDGYTF
V gene: TRBV18; J gene: TRBJ1-5; clone size: NA; D gene: NA; CDR3 DNA: TGTGCCAGCTCACCAAGTCGCAGGATCTCCGGAAATCAGCCCCAGCATTTT; CDR3 protein: CASSPSRRISGNQPQHF
V gene: TRBV13; J gene: TRBJ2-2; clone size: NA; D gene: TRBD1; CDR3 DNA: TGTGCCAGCAGCACCGATAGGGGGCCCGGGGAGCTGTTTTTT; CDR3 protein: CASSTDRGPGELFF
V gene: TRBV27; J gene: TRBJ1-2; clone size: NA; D gene: TRBD1; CDR3 DNA: TGTGCCAGCAGCACGGACAGGGGATCGGGTGGCTACACCTTC; CDR3 protein: CASSTDRGSGGYTF
V gene: TRBV9; J gene: TRBJ1-1; clone size: NA; D gene: NA; CDR3 DNA: TGTGCCAGAGGGGGACGGTCGAACACTGAAGCTTTCTTT; CDR3 protein: CARGGRSNTEAFF
V gene: TRBV4-3; J gene: TRBJ2-3; clone size: NA; D gene: TRBD1; CDR3 DNA: TGCGCCAGCAGCCAAGAAGGACAGGGCGCCCTGGATACGCAGTATTTT; CDR3 protein: CASSQEGQGALDTQYF
V gene: TRBV10-3; J gene: TRBJ1-5; clone size: NA; D gene: TRBD1; CDR3 DNA: TGTGCCATCAGTGAGAAGAGGGACAGGGCGTTTCAGCCCCAGCATTTT; CDR3 protein: CAISEKRDRAFQPQHF
V gene: TRBV7-2; J gene: TRBJ1-6; clone size: NA; D gene: TRBD1; CDR3 DNA: TGTGCCAGCAGCCGGGACAGCTATTCACCCCTCCACTTT; CDR3 protein: CASSRDSYSPLHF
V gene: TRBV19; J gene: TRBJ1-3; clone size: NA; D gene: NA; CDR3 DNA: TGTGCCAGTTTAAGTAGATTGGGAAACACCATATATTTT; CDR3 protein: CASLSRLGNTIYF
V gene: TRBV2; J gene: TRBJ2-7; clone size: NA; D gene: TRBD2; CDR3 DNA: TGTGCCAGCAGTGATAGGGGGACTAGCGTCCACGAGCAGTACTTC; CDR3 protein: CASSDRGTSVHEQYF
V gene: TRBV7-2; J gene: TRBJ1-2; clone size: NA; D gene: NA; CDR3 DNA: TGTGCCAGCAGCTTAGACAGTAACTATGGCTACACCTTC; CDR3 protein: CASSLDSNYGYTF
V gene: TRBV18; J gene: TRBJ2-7; clone size: NA; D gene: NA; CDR3 DNA: TGTGCCAGCTCACCACCTAGTCAATCGGGGATTGAGCAGTACTTC; CDR3 protein: CASSPPSQSGIEQYF
V gene: TRBV11-3; J gene: TRBJ2-2; clone size: few; D gene: TRBD1; CDR3 DNA: TGTGCCAGCAGCTTACATCAGGGGGCCCCCGGGGAGCTGTTTTTT; CDR3 protein: CASSLHQGAPGELFF
V gene: TRBV6-5; J gene: TRBJ2-2; clone size: once; D gene: NA; CDR3 DNA: TGTGCCAGCAGTTACTCCAGGGGCTCCAACACCGGGGAGCTGTTTTTT; CDR3 protein: CASSYSRGSNTGELFF
V gene: TRBV4-3; J gene: TRBJ1-1; clone size: NA; D gene: TRBD1; CDR3 DNA: TGCGCCAGCAGCTCCAGGACAGGGGGCGGGACTGAAGCTTTCTTT; CDR3 protein: CASSSRTGGGTEAFF
V gene: TRBV9; J gene: TRBJ2-5; clone size: NA; D gene: TRBD2; CDR3 DNA: TGTGCCAGCAGCGGGGGACTAGCGGAGCAAGAGACCCAGTACTTC; CDR3 protein: CASSGGLAEQETQYF
V gene: TRBV19; J gene: TRBJ2-7; clone size: few; D gene: NA; CDR3 DNA: TGTGCCAGTTCGGGTACAGGGAAGGGTGAGCAGTACTTC; CDR3 protein: CASSGTGKGEQYF
V gene: TRBV19; J gene: TRBJ1-5; clone size: NA; D gene: NA; CDR3 DNA: TGTGCCACTACAACGGGGGTCATATCCCGAGGAGATCAGCCCCAGCATTTT; CDR3 protein: CATTTGVISRGDQPQHF
V gene: TRBV27; J gene: TRBJ2-2; clone size: NA; D gene: TRBD1; CDR3 DNA: TGTGCCAGCACCGCCACAGGACAGGTTAACACCGGGGAGCTGTTTTTT; CDR3 protein: CASTATGQVNTGELFF
V gene: TRBV7-9; J gene: TRBJ2-2; clone size: NA; D gene: TRBD2; CDR3 DNA: TGTGCCAGCAGCTTCTGGACTAGCGGGGGGTCCACCGGGGAGCTGTTTTTT; CDR3 protein: CASSFWTSGGSTGELFF
V gene: TRBV4-3; J gene: TRBJ2-2; clone size: once; D gene: NA; CDR3 DNA: TGCGCCAGCAGCCAAGAGTTCTTTTTGGGGGAGCTGTTTTTT; CDR3 protein: CASSQEFFLGELFF
V gene: TRBV10-1; J gene: TRBJ1-5; clone size: few; D gene: NA; CDR3 DNA: TGCGCCAGCAGTGATGCCGGTAGGCCCCAGCATTTT; CDR3 protein: CASSDAGRPQHF
V gene: TRBV6-1; J gene: TRBJ1-2; clone size: NA; D gene: NA; CDR3 DNA: TGTGCCAGCAGTGAAGGTCGGCGGCCGGGGGACTATGGCTACACCTTC; CDR3 protein: CASSEGRRPGDYGYTF
V gene: TRBV27; J gene: TRBJ1-2; clone size: NA; D gene: NA; CDR3 DNA: TGTGCCAGCTCCCAGGGTGACTATGGCTACACCTTC; CDR3 protein: CASSQGDYGYTF
V gene: TRBV7-2; J gene: TRBJ2-7; clone size: NA; D gene: NA; CDR3 DNA: TGTGCCAGCTTTCAACCAGAGGGGGCCTACGAGCAGTACTTC; CDR3 protein: CASFQPEGAYEQYF
V gene: TRBV6-5; J gene: TRBJ1-2; clone size: NA; D gene: NA; CDR3 DNA: TGTGCCAGCAGTTACGAGGACAGCAACTATGGCTACACCTTC; CDR3 protein: CASSYEDSNYGYTF
V gene: TRBV2; J gene: TRBJ1-2; clone size: NA; D gene: NA; CDR3 DNA: TGTGCCGAGGGGCGCCTGGACGGGGGGGGCTATGGCTACACCTTC; CDR3 protein: CAEGRLDGGGYGYTF
V gene: TRBV7-9; J gene: TRBJ1-2; clone size: NA; D gene: NA; CDR3 DNA: TGTGCCAGCAGCTTTGGCGGCTATGGCTACACCTTC; CDR3 protein: CASSFGGYGYTF
V gene: TRBV9; J gene: TRBJ2-7; clone size: NA; D gene: NA; CDR3 DNA: TGTGCCAGCAGCGTAGGGCCGGGTAGCACCTACGAGCAGTACTTC; CDR3 protein: CASSVGPGSTYEQYF
V gene: TRBV7-2; J gene: TRBJ2-7; clone size: NA; D gene: TRBD1; CDR3 DNA: TGTGCCAGCAGCTTAGCGGGACAGGCCATCTACGAGCAGTACTTC; CDR3 protein: CASSLAGQAIYEQYF
V gene: TRBV5-4; J gene: TRBJ1-2; clone size: NA; D gene: NA; CDR3 DNA: TGTGCCAGCAGCTTGGGCGGGGGGCTAGGCTATGGCTACACCTTC; CDR3 protein: CASSLGGGLGYGYTF
V gene: TRBV2; J gene: TRBJ2-7; clone size: once; D gene: TRBD1; CDR3 DNA: TGTGCCAGCAGTGAATGGACAGGGGGAGAGCAGTACTTC; CDR3 protein: CASSEWTGGEQYF
V gene: TRBV7-2; J gene: TRBJ2-5; clone size: once; D gene: TRBD1; CDR3 DNA: TGTGCCAGCAGCTTATACGGACAGGCACAAGAGACCCAGTACTTC; CDR3 protein: CASSLYGQAQETQYF
V gene: TRBV28; J gene: TRBJ2-5; clone size: NA; D gene: TRBD1; CDR3 DNA: TGTGCCAGCAGCCCCTCCGGGACAGGGGGCGTGGAGACCCAGTACTTC; CDR3 protein: CASSPSGTGGVETQYF
V gene: TRBV7-7; J gene: TRBJ2-3; clone size: NA; D gene: TRBD2; CDR3 DNA: TGTGCTAGCAGTCCTGGGGGGCTAGCGGGGATAGATACGCAGTATTTT; CDR3 protein: CASSPGGLAGIDTQYF
V gene: TRBV7-3; J gene: TRBJ1-1; clone size: NA; D gene: TRBD1; CDR3 DNA: TGTGCCAGCAGCTCCGACAGGGGCACTGAAGCTTTCTTT; CDR3 protein: CASSSDRGTEAFF
V gene: TRBV29-1; J gene: TRBJ1-5; clone size: NA; D gene: NA; CDR3 DNA: TGCAGCGTCTCCCTGGAGTTCAATCAGCCCCAGCATTTT; CDR3 protein: CSVSLEFNQPQHF
V gene: TRBV4-3; J gene: TRBJ1-1; clone size: NA; D gene: NA; CDR3 DNA: TGCGCCAGCAGCCAAGATACAGGTAGGGGCACTGAAGCTTTCTTT; CDR3 protein: CASSQDTGRGTEAFF
V gene: TRBV6-6; J gene: TRBJ2-7; clone size: NA; D gene: NA; CDR3 DNA: TGTGCCAGCAGGGTCACTAGGGCCTACGAGCAGTACTTC; CDR3 protein: CASRVTRAYEQYF
V gene: TRBV2; J gene: TRBJ1-6; clone size: few; D gene: NA; CDR3 DNA: TGTGCCAGCAGTGAGGAACTACTCTCCTATAATTCACCCCTCCACTTT; CDR3 protein: CASSEELLSYNSPLHF
V gene: TRBV4-3; J gene: TRBJ2-7; clone size: NA; D gene: NA; CDR3 DNA: TGCGCCAGCAGCGATTCGACAGGCGCCTACGAGCAGTACTTC; CDR3 protein: CASSDSTGAYEQYF
V gene: TRBV29-1; J gene: TRBJ2-4; clone size: NA; D gene: NA; CDR3 DNA: TGCAGCGTTGAAGACCTGGGACAGCGGGGGCTTAAAAACATTCAGTACTTC; CDR3 protein: CSVEDLGQRGLKNIQYF
V gene: TRBV7-3; J gene: TRBJ2-7; clone size: NA; D gene: NA; CDR3 DNA: TGTGCCAGCAGCTTATCCCCCCAGTACGAGCAGTACTTC; CDR3 protein: CASSLSPQYEQYF
V gene: TRBV5-8; J gene: TRBJ1-5; clone size: NA; D gene: NA; CDR3 DNA: TGTGCCAGCAGCTTAGGACAGTTCAATCAGCCCCAGCATTTT; CDR3 protein: CASSLGQFNQPQHF